This passage covers 19 T cell receptor beta chains from one sample sequenced in a study of shared T cell receptors in the human thymus. Assay used: immunoSEQ multiplex PCR; TCRdb lists only in-frame clones, some missing. The repertoire holds more than 550,000 clones, with 70% to 90% as singletons. A further study also used this sample, focusing on human thymus T cells.

What was sequenced was thymocytes. These receptors all stem from a girl under three years old with a congenital heart defect.

V usage is TRBV6-4 and J usage is TRBJ1-3; 7 nucleotides line up with TRBD1. Germline CDR1 reads MRHNA; CDR2 reads SNTAGT. V lost 4 bases and J lost 0; bases outside the gene matches: 6. CDR3 length: 16 residues. The CDR3 region is CASSASTGHSGNTIYF. In nucleotides, the CDR3 is TGTGCCAGCAGTGCCTCGACAGGGCACTCTGGAAACACCATATATTTT.

The J gene is TRBJ2-7, the V gene TRBV20-1; TRBD2 might be the D (5 bases). The germline gives CDR1 DFQATT, CDR2 SNEGSKA (reference sequence). Trimming took off 5 bases at V and 3 bases at J, with 8 bases between the two ends. CDR3 size: 11 residues. The CDR3 nucleotides are TGCAGTGCTGGGAGCCGCTACGAGCAGTACTTC. It yields the protein CSAGSRYEQYF.

This clone was seen a few times. This rearrangement joins TRBV4-3 to TRBJ2-7, with 9 bases identical to TRBD2. The CDR3 extends over 14 amino acids. Trimming removed 2 bases from V and 6 bases from J; junction bases left unmatched: 5. CDR1 is LGHNA and CDR2 is YSLEER in the germline V gene. The chain's CDR3 is CASSQTGLASEQYF. The DNA for the CDR3 is TGCGCCAGCAGCCAAACGGGACTAGCAAGCGAGCAGTACTTC.

V gene TRBV11-2 combines with J gene TRBJ2-7; TRBD2 aligns across 8 bases. Germline V CDR1 and CDR2: SGHAT, FQNNGV. V dropped 5 bases and J dropped 3; count of bases not matched to a gene: 9. The CDR3 runs 15 residues. CDR3 in amino acids: CASSRIAGLSYEQYF. The CDR3 nucleotides read TGTGCCAGCAGCCGGATAGCGGGACTGAGCTACGAGCAGTACTTC.

This chain connects TRBV4-1 to TRBJ1-5; 7 nucleotides agree with TRBD1. The CDR3 is 18 residues long. CDR1 is MGHRA and CDR2 is YSYEKL in the germline V gene. Trimming took 3 bases from V and 1 from J; bases not matched to a gene: 12. CDR3 DNA: TGCGCCAGCAGCCACAATATTAGGGGGCGTAGGAGCAATCAGCCCCAGCATTTT. Protein: CASSHNIRGRRSNQPQHF.

V is TRBV5-1 and J is TRBJ2-1; 10 bases align to TRBD1. V was pared by 1 base and J by 4 bases, with 5 bases of the junction left unmatched. Germline CDR1 reads SGHRS; CDR2 reads YFSETQ. This CDR3 contains 16 residues. This CDR3 is CASSLSGTGEYNEQFF. The CDR3 DNA sequence: TGCGCCAGCAGCTTGTCTGGGACAGGGGAGTACAATGAGCAGTTCTTC. The complete variable domain, with remaining parts taken from reference TRBV5-1 and TRBJ2-1, reads KAGVTQTPRYLIKTRGQQVTLSCSPISGHRSVSWYQQTPGQGLQFLFEYFSETQRNKGNFPGRFSGRQFSNSRSEMNVSTLELGDSALYLCASSLSGTGEYNEQFFGPGTRLTVL.

The V and J genes are TRBV5-6 and TRBJ2-3; D not certain. The CDR3 runs to 18 residues. The V gene's germline CDR1 is SGHDT and CDR2 YYEEEE. Trimming pared 5 bases from V and 2 bases from J, leaving 24 bases between. CDR3: CASSSISDALGSTDTQYF. The CDR3 nucleotides read TGTGCCAGCAGTTCTATCAGCGACGCACTCGGTTCCACAGATACGCAGTATTTT.

This chain uses TRBV27 with TRBJ1-2, with D tentatively TRBD1 (5 bases). CDR1 and CDR2 (germline): MNHEY, SMNVEV (reference sequence). The CDR3 spans 15 residues. The V gene lost 5 bases and the J gene lost 5 bases, with 18 bases spanning the gap. In DNA form, the CDR3 reads TGTGCCAGCAGTCTTGGGACGGGGGGTCTATATGGCTACACCTTC. This codes for CASSLGTGGLYGYTF.

The V call is TRBV2, the J call TRBJ2-1, with TRBD1 identical over 9 bases. Trimming at V came to 11 bases and at J to 9 bases, leaving 11 bases not matched to a gene. Germline values: CDR1 SNHLY, CDR2 FYNNEI. The CDR3 loop spans 13 amino acids. The CDR3 bases are TGTGCCCTCCGGGACAGGGAGACGGGTGAGCAGTTCTTC. This translates into CALRDRETGEQFF. Full variable domain (remainder filled in from reference TRBV2 and TRBJ2-1): EPEVTQTPSHQVTQMGQEVILRCVPISNHLYFYWYRQILGQKVEFLVSFYNNEISEKSEIFDDQFSVERPDGSNFTLKIRSTKLEDSAMYFCALRDRETGEQFFGPGTRLTVL.

This clone was recorded only once. The J gene is TRBJ2-3, the V gene TRBV6-5, with D possibly being TRBD2 (7 bases). V was shortened by 0 bases and J by 2 bases, with 9 bases between the two germline ends. CDR1 MNHEY and CDR2 SVGAGI come from the germline V gene. The length of the CDR3 is 15 residues. The DNA for the CDR3 is TGTGCCAGCAGTTACTCAGGGGGGGCCACAGATACGCAGTATTTT. The encoded protein is CASSYSGGATDTQYF.

The chain recombines TRBV30 with TRBJ1-5; 7 bases agree with TRBD1. The CDR3 runs to 14 residues. Trimming took 5 bases from V and 7 from J; bases not matched to a gene: 11. CDR1 and CDR2 (germline): GTSNPN, SVGIG (reference sequence). CDR3 in amino acids: CAWEMKGARQPQHF. DNA for the CDR3: TGTGCCTGGGAGATGAAGGGGGCGCGGCAGCCCCAGCATTTT.

This clone appeared a single time. This chain connects TRBV10-1 to TRBJ2-2, with 7 positions matching TRBD1. With V trimmed by 4 bases and J by 5 bases, 7 bases remained unmatched. The length of the CDR3 is 15 residues. The germline CDR1 and CDR2 sequences are WNHNN and SYGVQD (reference sequence). The CDR3 DNA sequence: TGCGCCAGCAGTGCCATAACAGGGGAAACCGGGGAGCTGTTTTTT. Its translation is CASSAITGETGELFF.

The chain has TRBV11-1 and TRBJ2-7; no clear D gene. V lost 1 base to trimming and J lost 13 bases, with 14 bases between them. The CDR3 has 12 amino acids. Germline CDR1 is SGHAT and CDR2 is FQDESV (reference sequence). The CDR3 here is CASSLVHGALYF. For the CDR3, the DNA is TGTGCCAGCAGCTTAGTCCACGGAGCTCTATACTTC.

This chain uses TRBV27 with TRBJ2-1; TRBD1 matches 8 bases. CDR1 and CDR2 (germline): MNHEY, SMNVEV (reference sequence). V shed 6 bases, J shed 8 bases, and the junction held 12 bases outside the gene matches. The CDR3 extends over 15 amino acids. The CDR3 coding sequence is TGTGCCAGCAGACGACGTGGACAGGGCGTTCATGAGCAGTTCTTC. Translated: CASRRRGQGVHEQFF.

The chain joins TRBV13 to TRBJ2-1; 8 nucleotides agree with TRBD2. Losses at the gene ends were 0 bases for V and 8 bases for J; bases not matched to a gene: 3. The CDR3 is 14 amino acids. Germline V CDR1 and CDR2: PRHDT, FYEKMQ (reference sequence). This chain's CDR3 is CASSLGLAEDEQFF. In DNA form, the CDR3 reads TGTGCCAGCAGCTTAGGACTAGCGGAAGATGAGCAGTTCTTC.

The chain employs TRBV2 and TRBJ1-1, with 9 positions matching TRBD1. Germline V gene sequence: CDR1 SNHLY, CDR2 FYNNEI. This CDR3 has 16 residues. V lost 6 bases to trimming and J lost 4 bases; unmatched junction nucleotides: 12. The CDR3 spells CASSNDVDRGSTEAFF. DNA of the CDR3: TGTGCCAGCAGCAATGACGTAGACAGGGGGTCCACTGAAGCTTTCTTT. The variable domain in full, with the rest retrieved from reference TRBV2 and TRBJ1-1, is EPEVTQTPSHQVTQMGQEVILRCVPISNHLYFYWYRQILGQKVEFLVSFYNNEISEKSEIFDDQFSVERPDGSNFTLKIRSTKLEDSAMYFCASSNDVDRGSTEAFFGQGTRLTVV.

The rearrangement links TRBV29-1 to TRBJ2-7; 13 bases agree with TRBD2. Looked up from germline, CDR1 is SQVTM and CDR2 is ANQGSEA. The V and J ends lost 4 bases and 4 bases, in that order; junction bases with no gene match: 4. CDR3 length: 14 residues. Written as DNA, the CDR3 is TGCAGCGTTGTACTAGCGGGGGGGTTTTACGAGCAGTACTTC. Encoded protein: CSVVLAGGFYEQYF.

The rearrangement uses TRBV10-3 and TRBJ2-3; 8 positions match TRBD1. Per the germline V gene, CDR1 is ENHRY and CDR2 is SYGVKD. This CDR3 comprises 14 residues. With V trimmed by 7 bases and J by 3 bases, 6 bases remained unmatched. As DNA, the CDR3 is TGTGCCATCACCAGGACAGGGACAACAGATACGCAGTATTTT. Translation gives CAITRTGTTDTQYF.

Only one count was recorded for this clone. The rearrangement joins TRBV6-1 to TRBJ1-4, with D perhaps TRBD1 (5 bases). This CDR3 has 21 residues. Germline V gene data show CDR1 as MNHNS and CDR2 as SASEGT. Deletions cut 2 bases from V and 4 bases from J, with 29 bases between. The DNA for the CDR3 is TGTGCCAGCAGTGAATGTTTGGAGGGTGTAGGGGAAAAGTTTGGTAATGAAAAACTGTTTTTT. Its protein is CASSECLEGVGEKFGNEKLFF.